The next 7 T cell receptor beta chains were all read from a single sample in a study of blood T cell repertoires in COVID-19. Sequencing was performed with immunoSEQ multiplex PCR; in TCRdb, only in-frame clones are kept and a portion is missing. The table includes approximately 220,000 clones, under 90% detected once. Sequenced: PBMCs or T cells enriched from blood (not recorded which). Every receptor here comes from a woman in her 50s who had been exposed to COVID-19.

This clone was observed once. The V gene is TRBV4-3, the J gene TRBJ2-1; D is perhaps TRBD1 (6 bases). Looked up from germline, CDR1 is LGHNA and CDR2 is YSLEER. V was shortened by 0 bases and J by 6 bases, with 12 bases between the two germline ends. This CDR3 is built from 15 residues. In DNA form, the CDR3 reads TGCGCCAGCAGCCAAGACGGCAGGGGCCCCAATGAGCAGTTCTTC. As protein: CASSQDGRGPNEQFF.

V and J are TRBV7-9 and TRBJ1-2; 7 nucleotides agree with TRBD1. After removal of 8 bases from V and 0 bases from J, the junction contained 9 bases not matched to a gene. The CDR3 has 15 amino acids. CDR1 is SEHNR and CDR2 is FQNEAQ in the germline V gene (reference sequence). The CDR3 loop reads CASAREGAPNYGYTF. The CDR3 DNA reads TGTGCCAGCGCCCGAGAGGGGGCCCCTAACTATGGCTACACCTTC.

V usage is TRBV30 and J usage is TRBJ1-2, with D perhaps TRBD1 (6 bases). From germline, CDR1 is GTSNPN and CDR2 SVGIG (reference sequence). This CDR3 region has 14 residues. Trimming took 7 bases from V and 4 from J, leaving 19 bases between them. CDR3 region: CASNDHGTPYGYTF. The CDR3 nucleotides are TGTGCCTCGAACGACCATGGGACACCCTATGGCTACACCTTC.

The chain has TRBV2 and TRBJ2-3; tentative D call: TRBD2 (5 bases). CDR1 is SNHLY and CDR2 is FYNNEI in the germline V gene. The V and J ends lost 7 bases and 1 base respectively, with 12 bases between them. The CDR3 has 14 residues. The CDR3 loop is CASKKLEGTDTQYF. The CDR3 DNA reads TGTGCCAGCAAAAAACTAGAGGGCACAGATACGCAGTATTTT.

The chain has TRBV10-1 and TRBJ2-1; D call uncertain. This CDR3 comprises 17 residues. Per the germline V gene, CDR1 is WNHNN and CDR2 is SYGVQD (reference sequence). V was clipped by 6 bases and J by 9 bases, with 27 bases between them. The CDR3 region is CASSGTPLRPQRSEQFF. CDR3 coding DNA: TGCGCCAGCAGCGGTACCCCTCTAAGGCCCCAGCGAAGTGAGCAGTTCTTC.

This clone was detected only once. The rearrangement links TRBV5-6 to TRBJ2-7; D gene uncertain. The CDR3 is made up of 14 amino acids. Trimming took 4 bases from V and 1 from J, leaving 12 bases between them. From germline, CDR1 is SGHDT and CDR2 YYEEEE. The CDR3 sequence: CASSLQRLSYEQYF. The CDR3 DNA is TGTGCCAGCAGCCTGCAGCGCCTATCCTACGAGCAGTACTTC.

CDR3 region: CASSLPGAEQYF. The CDR3 DNA reads TGTGCCAGCAGCTTACCAGGGGCCGAGCAGTACTTC. The chain is built from TRBV5-8 and TRBJ2-7, with D possibly matching TRBD1 (6 bases). CDR1 is SGHTS and CDR2 is YDEGEE in the germline V gene. The CDR3 is 12 residues long. V was clipped by 2 bases and J by 6 bases, with 9 bases between them.